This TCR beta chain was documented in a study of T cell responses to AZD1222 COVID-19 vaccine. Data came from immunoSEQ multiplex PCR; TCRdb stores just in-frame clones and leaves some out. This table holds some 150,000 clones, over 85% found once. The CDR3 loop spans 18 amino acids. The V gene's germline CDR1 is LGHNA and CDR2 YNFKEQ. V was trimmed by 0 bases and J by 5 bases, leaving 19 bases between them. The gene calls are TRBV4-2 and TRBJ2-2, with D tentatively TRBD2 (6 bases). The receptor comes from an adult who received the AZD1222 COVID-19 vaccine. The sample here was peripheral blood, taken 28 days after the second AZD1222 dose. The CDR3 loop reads CASSQEDQRVGWTGELFF. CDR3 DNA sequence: TGTGCCAGCAGCCAAGAGGATCAGCGGGTGGGTTGGACCGGGGAGCTGTTTTTT.